This is a list of T cell receptor beta chains from one sample in a study of a mutant IDH1 vaccine in newly diagnosed glioma. Sequenced by immunoSEQ multiplex PCR; TCRdb stores in-frame clones only, minus some. Of 45,000 to 55,000 clones listed, approximately 79% were seen once; the top ten hold roughly 6.8%. No antigen has been assigned to these receptors. The specimen comprised PBMCs, sampled from a glioma patient whose treatment included an IDH1 peptide vaccine. The receptors derive from a man in his forties or fifties with glioma. CDR3s include the opening cysteine and the closing phenylalanine or tryptophan. The order of the fields is D gene, J gene, clone size, V gene, CDR3 DNA, CDR3 protein. D genes are given only for firm matches. Rows give clone size only sometimes, using once, few, many, or a class for an expanded clone.

D: -; J: TRBJ2-1; size: -; V: TRBV6-5; DNA: TGTGCCAGCAGTTACCGAGATGAGCAGTTCTTC; CDR3: CASSYRDEQFF
D: TRBD2; J: TRBJ2-4; size: -; V: TRBV4-1; DNA: TGCGCCAGCAGCCCAGGACTAGCGGGGGGGGTAGCCAAAAACATTCAGTACTTC; CDR3: CASSPGLAGGVAKNIQYF
D: -; J: TRBJ1-5; size: -; V: TRBV6-5; DNA: TGTGCCAGCAGCCCCCCATGGAATCAGCCCCAGCATTTT; CDR3: CASSPPWNQPQHF
D: -; J: TRBJ2-5; size: -; V: TRBV10-3; DNA: TGTGCCATCTTGGCGGGGGCGGGGGAGACCCAGTACTTC; CDR3: CAILAGAGETQYF
D: -; J: TRBJ2-1; size: -; V: TRBV5-6; DNA: TGTGCCAGCAGCTTCAGCAGGGGCTCCCTTTACAATGAGCAGTTCTTC; CDR3: CASSFSRGSLYNEQFF
D: -; J: TRBJ2-2; size: -; V: TRBV28; DNA: TGTGCCAGCACCCACACCGGGGAGCTGTTTTTT; CDR3: CASTHTGELFF
D: -; J: TRBJ1-1; size: -; V: TRBV6-6; DNA: TGTGCCAGCAGTCCCCGCGGAAGTGGAGCTTTCTTT; CDR3: CASSPRGSGAFF
D: -; J: TRBJ2-2; size: once; V: TRBV15; DNA: TGTGCCACCAGCAGGCAGGGTACCGGGGAGCTGTTTTTT; CDR3: CATSRQGTGELFF
D: TRBD1; J: TRBJ2-7; size: -; V: TRBV2; DNA: TGTGCCAGCAGGCACAGGGGGCAAAGCCACGAGCAGTACTTC; CDR3: CASRHRGQSHEQYF
D: -; J: TRBJ2-6; size: -; V: TRBV19; DNA: TGTGCCAGCCAGGACCCCCGCTCTGGGGCCAACGTCCTGACTTTC; CDR3: CASQDPRSGANVLTF
D: -; J: TRBJ2-2; size: medium-sized; V: TRBV19; DNA: TGTGCCAGTACCACTCGGTTGACAAACACCGGGGAGCTGTTTTTT; CDR3: CASTTRLTNTGELFF
D: -; J: TRBJ2-2; size: -; V: TRBV5-1; DNA: TGCGCCAGCAGCGAAAACGCGGGCCCCACCGGGGAGCTGTTTTTT; CDR3: CASSENAGPTGELFF
D: -; J: TRBJ1-1; size: few; V: TRBV5-1; DNA: TGCGCCAGCAGGTCGGAGGGACATATGAACACTGAAGCTTTCTTT; CDR3: CASRSEGHMNTEAFF
D: TRBD2; J: TRBJ2-7; size: -; V: TRBV7-2; DNA: TGTGCCAGCAGCTTAGCGGCGGGGGTCTCCTACGAGCAGTACTTC; CDR3: CASSLAAGVSYEQYF
D: -; J: TRBJ1-2; size: once; V: TRBV2; DNA: TGTGCCAGCAGTGAAGCTGTGATTGCGGGCAGCGCAAACTATGGCTACACCTTC; CDR3: CASSEAVIAGSANYGYTF
D: TRBD2; J: TRBJ2-7; size: -; V: TRBV18; DNA: TGTGCCAGCTCGACTACTAGCGGGGCGGACGAGCAGTACTTC; CDR3: CASSTTSGADEQYF
D: TRBD1; J: TRBJ1-1; size: -; V: TRBV2; DNA: TGTGCCAGCAGGCGTTTGGGACAGCGGAACACTGAAGCTTTCTTT; CDR3: CASRRLGQRNTEAFF
D: -; J: TRBJ1-2; size: once; V: TRBV6-5; DNA: TGTGCCAGCAGTTATATGGAAAGGGGCTATGGCTACACCTTC; CDR3: CASSYMERGYGYTF
D: -; J: TRBJ2-3; size: -; V: TRBV6-5; DNA: TGTGCCAGCAGTTACGCGGCGGGGACAGATACGCAGTATTTT; CDR3: CASSYAAGTDTQYF
D: -; J: TRBJ1-6; size: -; V: TRBV6-6; DNA: TGTGCCAGCAAAAAGGGCGCTCGGGATTCACCCCTCCACTTT; CDR3: CASKKGARDSPLHF
D: TRBD2; J: TRBJ2-3; size: -; V: TRBV5-1; DNA: TGCGCCAGCAGCTTGGAGTGGCGGGGGAGCACAGATACGCAGTATTTT; CDR3: CASSLEWRGSTDTQYF
D: -; J: TRBJ2-3; size: -; V: TRBV6-6; DNA: TGTGCCAGCAGTTCCCCCCCAGATACGCAGTATTTT; CDR3: CASSSPPDTQYF
D: -; J: TRBJ2-5; size: -; V: TRBV29-1; DNA: TGCAGCGTTGAGCCCCCGGAGGCCCAGTACTTC; CDR3: CSVEPPEAQYF
D: TRBD1; J: TRBJ2-5; size: -; V: TRBV29-1; DNA: TGCAGCGTACTACGACAGGGGGCAGAGACCCAGTACTTC; CDR3: CSVLRQGAETQYF
D: -; J: TRBJ1-6; size: -; V: TRBV13; DNA: TGTGCCAGCAGCAGCAGGGGATTGAGCTCACCCCTCCACTTT; CDR3: CASSSRGLSSPLHF
D: -; J: TRBJ1-1; size: -; V: TRBV7-9; DNA: TGTGCCAGCAGCTTATTGCAGAACACTGAAGCTTTCTTT; CDR3: CASSLLQNTEAFF
D: -; J: TRBJ2-6; size: once; V: TRBV9; DNA: TGTGCCAGCAGCGTAGTTAGCTCTGGGGCCAACGTCCTGACTTTC; CDR3: CASSVVSSGANVLTF
D: TRBD1; J: TRBJ1-5; size: -; V: TRBV10-3; DNA: TGTGCCATCAGTGAGTCAAGTACAGGGGGTTTGGGCAATCAGCCCCAGCATTTT; CDR3: CAISESSTGGLGNQPQHF
D: TRBD1; J: TRBJ1-2; size: few; V: TRBV6-1; DNA: TGTGCCAGCGGGACAGGCAGCTACTATGGCTACACCTTC; CDR3: CASGTGSYYGYTF
D: -; J: TRBJ1-5; size: -; V: TRBV30; DNA: TGTGCCTGGGGTGACGTAGGTAGAAACAATCAGCCCCAGCATTTT; CDR3: CAWGDVGRNNQPQHF
D: TRBD2; J: TRBJ2-3; size: -; V: TRBV4-2; DNA: TGTGCCAGCAGCCAAGATCTAGCGGGGATTTTAGATACGCAGTATTTT; CDR3: CASSQDLAGILDTQYF
D: TRBD1; J: TRBJ1-2; size: few; V: TRBV2; DNA: TGTGCCAGCAGTGAAGTGGGACAGGGAGGGGATTGCACCTTC; CDR3: CASSEVGQGGDCTF
D: TRBD1; J: TRBJ1-1; size: once; V: TRBV19; DNA: TGTGCCAGTAGTTTAACAGGGGTGAGGGACACTGAAGCTTTCTTT; CDR3: CASSLTGVRDTEAFF
D: -; J: TRBJ2-2; size: -; V: TRBV5-1; DNA: TGCGCCAGCAGCCCTGGACGCACCGGGGAGCTGTTTTTT; CDR3: CASSPGRTGELFF
D: -; J: TRBJ1-3; size: few; V: TRBV14; DNA: TGTGCCAGCAGCCTTCGGATGGGAGGAAACACCATATATTTT; CDR3: CASSLRMGGNTIYF
D: -; J: TRBJ1-2; size: few; V: TRBV30; DNA: TGTGCCTGGACTGAGAACTATGGCTACACCTTC; CDR3: CAWTENYGYTF
D: -; J: TRBJ1-2; size: -; V: TRBV5-1; DNA: TGCGCCAGCAGCTTCGAGGAGGGTTGGGGCTACACCTTC; CDR3: CASSFEEGWGYTF
D: TRBD1; J: TRBJ2-1; size: -; V: TRBV2; DNA: TGTGCCAGCTCCAGATCCGGGACAGTTTATGAGCAGTTCTTC; CDR3: CASSRSGTVYEQFF
D: TRBD2; J: TRBJ2-7; size: -; V: TRBV5-6; DNA: TGTGCCAGCAGCCAAGGCGGTAGCGGGGACTCCTACGAGCAGTACTTC; CDR3: CASSQGGSGDSYEQYF
D: TRBD1; J: TRBJ1-6; size: -; V: TRBV19; DNA: TGTGCCAGTGATCCGGGACAGGGCGCGAACTATAATTCACCCCTCCACTTT; CDR3: CASDPGQGANYNSPLHF
D: -; J: TRBJ2-3; size: -; V: TRBV5-1; DNA: TGCGCCAGCAGCTTGGAGTCGTTGTCTGGCACAGATACGCAGTATTTT; CDR3: CASSLESLSGTDTQYF
D: TRBD1; J: TRBJ1-2; size: few; V: TRBV4-2; DNA: TGTGCCAGCAGCCCTGACAGGGGGAGGGTTGGCTACACCTTC; CDR3: CASSPDRGRVGYTF
D: -; J: TRBJ2-5; size: -; V: TRBV4-1; DNA: TGCGCCAGCAGCCAAGATGGCGTGCAAGAGACCCAGTACTTC; CDR3: CASSQDGVQETQYF
D: -; J: TRBJ2-7; size: once; V: TRBV2; DNA: TGTGCCAGCAGTGAAACCGGGTTTTCCTACGAGCAGTACTTC; CDR3: CASSETGFSYEQYF
D: -; J: TRBJ2-5; size: -; V: TRBV6-1; DNA: TGTGCCAGCAGGCTGCAAGAGACCCAGTACTTC; CDR3: CASRLQETQYF
D: -; J: TRBJ1-1; size: -; V: TRBV7-9; DNA: TGTGCCAGCAGCGAGTTGCAGGTTTTAGCTGGTGAAGCTTTCTTT; CDR3: CASSELQVLAGEAFF
D: -; J: TRBJ2-7; size: -; V: TRBV7-8; DNA: TGTGCCAGCAGCAGATCCGGAATTGGCGGTAACGAGCAGTACTTC; CDR3: CASSRSGIGGNEQYF
D: TRBD1; J: TRBJ1-1; size: few; V: TRBV28; DNA: TGTGCCAGCAGTCTACGACAGGGGGCATATGGTGAAGCTTTCTTT; CDR3: CASSLRQGAYGEAFF
D: -; J: TRBJ1-6; size: -; V: TRBV30; DNA: TGTGCCTGGAGTGGTGGAGGGGGGCGGGCTAATTCACCCCTCCACTTT; CDR3: CAWSGGGGRANSPLHF
D: TRBD1; J: TRBJ1-2; size: -; V: TRBV7-2; DNA: TGTGCCAGCAGCACCCGACAGGGTGAGGGCTACACCTTC; CDR3: CASSTRQGEGYTF
D: TRBD1; J: TRBJ2-2; size: -; V: TRBV29-1; DNA: TGCAGCGTGGGCCCGGGACAGGACCCGGACACCGGGGAGCTGTTTTTT; CDR3: CSVGPGQDPDTGELFF
D: -; J: TRBJ1-1; size: -; V: TRBV10-3; DNA: TGTGCCATCAGTGCCACGACAGATCTGAACACTGAAGCTTTCTTT; CDR3: CAISATTDLNTEAFF
D: -; J: TRBJ1-3; size: -; V: TRBV5-1; DNA: TGCGCCAGCAGCCTGGCGGGGGGCTCTGGAAACACCATATATTTT; CDR3: CASSLAGGSGNTIYF
D: TRBD1; J: TRBJ2-4; size: -; V: TRBV5-8; DNA: TGTGCCAGCAGCTGGACAGGGGGGTTCCAAAACATTCAGTACTTC; CDR3: CASSWTGGFQNIQYF
D: -; J: TRBJ1-5; size: -; V: TRBV6-6; DNA: TGTGCCAGCAGTTCCCACAATCAGCCCCAGCATTTT; CDR3: CASSSHNQPQHF
D: -; J: TRBJ1-5; size: -; V: TRBV6-1; DNA: TGTGCCAGCAGTGCGGACTGGAATCAGCCCCAGCATTTT; CDR3: CASSADWNQPQHF
D: TRBD1; J: TRBJ2-6; size: -; V: TRBV9; DNA: TGTGCCAGCAGCGCACAGGGGTCTGGGGCCAACGTCCTGACTTTC; CDR3: CASSAQGSGANVLTF
D: -; J: TRBJ2-3; size: -; V: TRBV11-1; DNA: TGTGCCAGCAGCCCGGGGACAGATACGCAGTATTTT; CDR3: CASSPGTDTQYF